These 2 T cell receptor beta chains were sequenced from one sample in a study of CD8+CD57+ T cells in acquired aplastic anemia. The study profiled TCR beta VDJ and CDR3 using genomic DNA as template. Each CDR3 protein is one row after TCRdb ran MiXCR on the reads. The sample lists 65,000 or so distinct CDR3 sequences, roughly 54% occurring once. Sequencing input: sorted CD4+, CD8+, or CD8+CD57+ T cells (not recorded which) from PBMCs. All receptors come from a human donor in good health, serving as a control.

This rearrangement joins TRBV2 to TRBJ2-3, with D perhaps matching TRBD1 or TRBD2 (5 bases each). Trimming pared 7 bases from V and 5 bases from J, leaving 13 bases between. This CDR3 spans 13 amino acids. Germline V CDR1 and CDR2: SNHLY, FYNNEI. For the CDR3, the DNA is TGTGCCAGCATGGGGGTAGAGGGAGATACGCAGTATTTT. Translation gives CASMGVEGDTQYF.

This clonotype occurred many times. CDR3 in DNA: TGTGCCAGCAGTTTACTGGGGGAAGCTTTCTTT. Its translation is CASSLLGEAFF. This rearrangement joins TRBV12-3 or TRBV12-4 to TRBJ1-1, with D unclear. V dropped 2 bases and J dropped 8 bases, with 6 bases sitting between them. This CDR3 comprises 11 residues.